A selection of T cell receptor beta chains follows, all from one sample in a study of blood T cell repertoires in COVID-19. Generated by immunoSEQ multiplex PCR, the TCRdb table keeps only in-frame clones and is missing some. This sample has approximately 200,000 clones, with approximately 85% found just once. Sequencing was performed on peripheral blood. These TCRs come from a human donor with active or convalescent COVID-19. The donor label of this sample is uncertain. Both conserved end residues are part of each CDR3. The D gene is left open where the match is weak. Expanded clones get a size class; other rows say once, few or many, or leave the size out.

d_call j_call v_call clone_size cdr3_aa cdr3_nt
- TRBJ1-1 TRBV4-1 - CASSQVGSEAFF TGCGCCAGCAGCCAAGTTGGTAGTGAAGCTTTCTTT
TRBD1 TRBJ1-4 TRBV30 - CAWGTDNEKLFF TGTGCCTGGGGGACAGACAATGAAAAACTGTTTTTT
- TRBJ1-6 TRBV6-5 - CASIRGPNSPLHF TGTGCCAGCATTAGAGGGCCTAATTCACCCCTCCACTTT
- TRBJ2-3 TRBV2 - CASSDNAGPSTDTQYF TGTGCCAGCAGTGATAACGCAGGGCCGAGCACAGATACGCAGTATTTT
TRBD2 TRBJ2-7 TRBV18 - CASSPAGGNYEQYF TGTGCCAGCTCACCGGCGGGAGGGAACTACGAGCAGTACTTC
- TRBJ1-1 TRBV7-2 - CASSLALSRANPEAFF TGTGCCAGCAGCTTAGCGTTATCCAGGGCGAATCCTGAAGCTTTCTTT
- TRBJ1-5 TRBV19 few CASSIEGRGSQPQHF TGTGCCAGTAGTATAGAGGGCAGGGGATCACAGCCCCAGCATTTT
TRBD2 TRBJ2-1 TRBV28 - CASTLTSGSYNEQFF TGTGCCAGCACGCTCACTAGCGGGAGTTACAATGAGCAGTTCTTC
- TRBJ2-3 TRBV5-1 - CASSFGLTTQNTQYF TGCGCCAGCAGCTTCGGACTAACGACGCAGAATACGCAGTATTTT
TRBD1 TRBJ1-2 TRBV7-3 - CASSPTLTGKVYGYTF TGTGCCAGCAGCCCCACCCTGACAGGGAAGGTTTATGGCTACACCTTC
TRBD1 TRBJ1-2 TRBV6-4 - CASSARRTGTGGHGYTF TGTGCCAGCAGTGCCCGCCGTACCGGGACAGGGGGCCATGGCTACACCTTC
- TRBJ2-5 TRBV5-4 - CASSLDQLETQYF TGTGCCAGCAGCTTGGACCAGTTGGAGACCCAGTACTTC
- TRBJ1-6 TRBV4-2 once CASSQEGSGINSPLHF TGTGCCAGCAGCCAAGAAGGGTCGGGGATTAATTCACCCCTCCACTTT
- TRBJ2-5 TRBV7-7 - CASSHAGEETQYF TGTGCCAGCAGCCATGCAGGGGAAGAGACCCAGTACTTC
- TRBJ2-1 TRBV15 - CATSREGHKFF TGTGCCACCAGCAGGGAGGGTCACAAGTTCTTC
- TRBJ2-5 TRBV30 - CAWSVSETQYF TGTGCCTGGAGTGTATCGGAGACCCAGTACTTC
TRBD1 TRBJ1-2 TRBV3-1/TRBV3-2 - CASSPGTGGSYGYTF TGTGCCAGCAGCCCCGGGACAGGGGGTTCCTATGGCTACACCTTC
- TRBJ2-5 TRBV24-1 once CATSDYQGQETQYF TGTGCCACCAGTGATTACCAGGGGCAAGAGACCCAGTACTTC
- TRBJ2-5 TRBV28 - CASTPAGFLQETQYF TGTGCCAGCACCCCTGCGGGGTTTCTACAAGAGACCCAGTACTTC
- TRBJ2-2 TRBV11-2 - CASSFRAGAAMGSGELFF TGTGCCAGCAGCTTTCGGGCGGGGGCAGCGATGGGTTCCGGGGAGCTGTTTTTT
- TRBJ2-7 TRBV7-6 - CASSPRQPGLSYEQYF TGTGCCAGCAGCCCAAGACAGCCGGGACTCTCCTACGAGCAGTACTTC
TRBD2 TRBJ2-5 TRBV5-4 - CASSSPGLAGVTQYF TGTGCCAGCAGCTCCCCGGGACTAGCGGGAGTGACCCAGTACTTC
- TRBJ1-2 TRBV11-2 - CASSATEIYGYTF TGTGCCAGCAGCGCGACAGAGATTTATGGCTACACCTTC
TRBD1 TRBJ2-7 TRBV7-3 - CASSPGLTGRDEQYF TGTGCCAGCAGCCCGGGCCTGACAGGGCGGGACGAGCAGTACTTC
TRBD2 TRBJ2-5 TRBV7-6 - CASSRLAGVETQYF TGTGCCAGCAGCCGACTAGCGGGGGTAGAGACCCAGTACTTC